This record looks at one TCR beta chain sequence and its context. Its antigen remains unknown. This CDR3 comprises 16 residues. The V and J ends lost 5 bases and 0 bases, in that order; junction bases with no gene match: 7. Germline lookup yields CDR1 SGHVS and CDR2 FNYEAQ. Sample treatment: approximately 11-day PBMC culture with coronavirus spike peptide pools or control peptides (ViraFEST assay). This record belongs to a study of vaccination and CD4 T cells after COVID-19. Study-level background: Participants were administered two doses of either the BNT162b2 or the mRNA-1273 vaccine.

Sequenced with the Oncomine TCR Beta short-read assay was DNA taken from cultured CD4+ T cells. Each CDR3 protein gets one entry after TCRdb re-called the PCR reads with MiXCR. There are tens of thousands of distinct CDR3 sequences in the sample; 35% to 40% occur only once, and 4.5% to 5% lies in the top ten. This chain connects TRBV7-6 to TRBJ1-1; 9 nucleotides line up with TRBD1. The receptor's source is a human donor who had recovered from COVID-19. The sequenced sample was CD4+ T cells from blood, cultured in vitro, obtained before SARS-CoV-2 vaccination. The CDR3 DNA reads TGTGCCAGCAGCCCGGGACAGGGCCCCATGAACACTGAAGCTTTCTTT. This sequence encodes CASSPGQGPMNTEAFF.